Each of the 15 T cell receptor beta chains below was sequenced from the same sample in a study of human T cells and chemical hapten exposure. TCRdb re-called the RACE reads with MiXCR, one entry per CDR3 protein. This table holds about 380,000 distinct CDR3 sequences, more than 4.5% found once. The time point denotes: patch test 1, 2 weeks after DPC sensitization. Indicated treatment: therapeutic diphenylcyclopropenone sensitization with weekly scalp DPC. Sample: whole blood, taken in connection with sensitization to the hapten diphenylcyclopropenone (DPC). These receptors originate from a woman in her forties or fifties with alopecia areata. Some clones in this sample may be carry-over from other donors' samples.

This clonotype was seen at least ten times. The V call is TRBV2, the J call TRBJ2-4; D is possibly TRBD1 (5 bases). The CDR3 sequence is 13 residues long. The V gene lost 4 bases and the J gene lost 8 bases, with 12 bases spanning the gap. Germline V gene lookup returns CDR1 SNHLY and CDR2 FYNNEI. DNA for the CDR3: TGTGCCAGCAGTGGGACATTGGTCGACATTCAGTACTTC. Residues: CASSGTLVDIQYF. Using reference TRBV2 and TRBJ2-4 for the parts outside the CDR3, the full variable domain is EPEVTQTPSHQVTQMGQEVILRCVPISNHLYFYWYRQILGQKVEFLVSFYNNEISEKSEIFDDQFSVERPDGSNFTLKIRSTKLEDSAMYFCASSGTLVDIQYFGAGTRLSVL.

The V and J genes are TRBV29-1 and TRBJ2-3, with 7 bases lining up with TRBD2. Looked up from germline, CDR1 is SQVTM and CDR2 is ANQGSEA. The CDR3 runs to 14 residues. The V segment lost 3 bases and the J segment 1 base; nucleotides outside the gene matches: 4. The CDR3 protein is CSVEGGKGTDTQYF. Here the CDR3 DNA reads TGCAGCGTTGAGGGAGGGAAGGGCACAGATACGCAGTATTTT.

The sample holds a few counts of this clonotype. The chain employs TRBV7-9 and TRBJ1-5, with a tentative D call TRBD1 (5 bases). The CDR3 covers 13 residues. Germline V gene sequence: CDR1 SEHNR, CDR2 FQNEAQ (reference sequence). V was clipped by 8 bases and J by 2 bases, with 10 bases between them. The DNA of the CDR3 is TGTGCCAGCGCGGCGGGGGGCAATCAGCCCCAGCATTTT. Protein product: CASAAGGNQPQHF.

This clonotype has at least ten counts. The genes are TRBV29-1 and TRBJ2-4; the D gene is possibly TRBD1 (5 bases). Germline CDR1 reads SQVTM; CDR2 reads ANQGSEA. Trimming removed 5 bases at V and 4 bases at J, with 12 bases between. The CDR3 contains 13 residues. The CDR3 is CSVLEKGKNIQYF. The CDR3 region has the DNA TGCAGCGTTCTGGAAAAGGGGAAAAACATTCAGTACTTC.

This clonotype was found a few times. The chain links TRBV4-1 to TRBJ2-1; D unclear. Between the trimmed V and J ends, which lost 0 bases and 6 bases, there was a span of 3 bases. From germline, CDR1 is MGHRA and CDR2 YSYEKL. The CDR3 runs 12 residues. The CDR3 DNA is TGCGCCAGCAGCCAAGATCCCAATGAGCAGTTCTTC. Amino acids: CASSQDPNEQFF.

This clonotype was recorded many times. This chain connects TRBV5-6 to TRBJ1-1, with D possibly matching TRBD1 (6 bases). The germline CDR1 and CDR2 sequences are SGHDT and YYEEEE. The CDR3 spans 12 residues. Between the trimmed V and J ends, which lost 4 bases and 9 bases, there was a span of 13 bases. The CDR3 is CASSPEGGKAFF. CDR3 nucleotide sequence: TGTGCCAGCAGCCCCGAAGGGGGAAAAGCTTTCTTT.

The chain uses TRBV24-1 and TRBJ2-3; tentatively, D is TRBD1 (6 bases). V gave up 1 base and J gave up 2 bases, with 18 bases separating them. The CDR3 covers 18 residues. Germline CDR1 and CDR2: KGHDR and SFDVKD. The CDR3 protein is CATSDFTQGFADTDTQYF. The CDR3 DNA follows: TGTGCCACCAGTGATTTCACACAGGGTTTTGCGGACACAGATACGCAGTATTTT.

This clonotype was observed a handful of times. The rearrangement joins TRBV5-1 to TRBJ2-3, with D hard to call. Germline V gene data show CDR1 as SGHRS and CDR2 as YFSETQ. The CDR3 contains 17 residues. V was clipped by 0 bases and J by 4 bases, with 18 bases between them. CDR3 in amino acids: CASSLVPAGSSADTQYF. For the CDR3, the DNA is TGCGCCAGCAGCTTGGTCCCAGCAGGCTCGAGTGCAGATACGCAGTATTTT.

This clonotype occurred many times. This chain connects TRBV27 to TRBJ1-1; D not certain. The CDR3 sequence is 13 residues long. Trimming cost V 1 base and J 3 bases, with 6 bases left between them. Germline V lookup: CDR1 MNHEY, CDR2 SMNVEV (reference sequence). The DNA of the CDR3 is TGTGCCAGCAGTTTATACCGAGACACTGAAGCTTTCTTT. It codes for CASSLYRDTEAFF.

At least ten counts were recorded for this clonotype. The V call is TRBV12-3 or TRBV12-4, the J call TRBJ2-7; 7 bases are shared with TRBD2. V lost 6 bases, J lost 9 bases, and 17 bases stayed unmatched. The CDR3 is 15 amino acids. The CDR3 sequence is CASSFKKEVASGQYF. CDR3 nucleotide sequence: TGTGCCAGCAGCTTTAAAAAGGAAGTTGCTAGCGGGCAGTACTTC.

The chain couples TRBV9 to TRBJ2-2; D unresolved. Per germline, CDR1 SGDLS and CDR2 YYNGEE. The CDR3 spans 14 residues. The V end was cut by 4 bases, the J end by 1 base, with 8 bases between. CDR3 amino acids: CASSPYKNTGELFF. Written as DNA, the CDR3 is TGTGCCAGCAGCCCGTACAAGAACACCGGGGAGCTGTTTTTT.

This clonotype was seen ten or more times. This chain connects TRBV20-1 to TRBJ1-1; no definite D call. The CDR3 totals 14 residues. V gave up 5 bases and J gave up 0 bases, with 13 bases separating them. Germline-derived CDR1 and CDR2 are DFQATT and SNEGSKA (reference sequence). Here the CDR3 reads CSAPPADMNTEAFF. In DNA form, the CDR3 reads TGCAGTGCTCCCCCGGCAGACATGAACACTGAAGCTTTCTTT.

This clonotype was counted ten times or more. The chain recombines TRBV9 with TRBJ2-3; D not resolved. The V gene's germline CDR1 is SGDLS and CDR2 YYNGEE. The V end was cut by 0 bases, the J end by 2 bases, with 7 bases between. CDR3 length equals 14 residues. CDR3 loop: CASSVALVTDTQYF. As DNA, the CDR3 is TGTGCCAGCAGCGTAGCCCTCGTCACAGATACGCAGTATTTT.

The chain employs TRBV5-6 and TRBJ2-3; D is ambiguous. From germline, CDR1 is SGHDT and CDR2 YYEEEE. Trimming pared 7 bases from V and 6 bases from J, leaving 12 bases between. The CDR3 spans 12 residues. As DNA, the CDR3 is TGTGCCAGCTCCTCCGGCCACGATACGCAGTATTTT. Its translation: CASSSGHDTQYF.

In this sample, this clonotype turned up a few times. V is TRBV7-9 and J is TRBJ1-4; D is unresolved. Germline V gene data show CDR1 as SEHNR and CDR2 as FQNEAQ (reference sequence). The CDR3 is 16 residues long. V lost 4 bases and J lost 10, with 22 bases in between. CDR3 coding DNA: TGTGCCAGCAGCTCACTCGAGGCAGACACCGCGGGAAAACTGTTTTTT. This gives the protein CASSSLEADTAGKLFF.